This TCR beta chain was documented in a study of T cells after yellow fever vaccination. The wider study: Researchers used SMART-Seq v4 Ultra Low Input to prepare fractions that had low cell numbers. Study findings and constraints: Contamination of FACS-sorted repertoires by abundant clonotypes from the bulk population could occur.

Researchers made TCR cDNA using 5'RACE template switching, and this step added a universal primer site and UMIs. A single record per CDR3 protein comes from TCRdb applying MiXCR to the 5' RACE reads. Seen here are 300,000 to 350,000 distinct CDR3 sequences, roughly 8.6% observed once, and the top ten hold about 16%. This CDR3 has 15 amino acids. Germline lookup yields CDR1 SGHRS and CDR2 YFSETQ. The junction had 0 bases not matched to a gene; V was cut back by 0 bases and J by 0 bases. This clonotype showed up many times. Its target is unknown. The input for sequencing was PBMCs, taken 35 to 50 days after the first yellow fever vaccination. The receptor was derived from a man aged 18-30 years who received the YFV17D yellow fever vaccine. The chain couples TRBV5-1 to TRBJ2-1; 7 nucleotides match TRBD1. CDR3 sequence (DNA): TGCGCCAGCAGCTTGGGGACAGGCTCCTACAATGAGCAGTTCTTC. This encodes CASSLGTGSYNEQFF.